Below are 23 T cell receptor beta chains sequenced from a single sample in a study of cytomegalovirus exposure and HLA in healthy donors. The PCR used 60 Vbeta and 13 Jbeta primers. Profiled with immunoSEQ multiplex PCR; TCRdb holds only in-frame clones, not every one. The sample shows 150,000 to 200,000 clones, approximately 86% of them seen only once. Sequenced material: PBMCs. The receptor source for this set is a woman younger than 30 in good health and CMV-seronegative.

On this clone: At one end the junction does not follow the germline gene, possibly because of a read error. The DNA of the CDR3 is TGTGCCAGCAGTTTCGTGTATAGCAGTCAGCCCCAGCATTTT. This translates into CASSFVYSSQPQHF. The chain joins TRBV28 to TRBJ1-5, with no clear D. The CDR3 totals 14 residues. The V gene's germline CDR1 is MDHEN and CDR2 SYDVKM. Looking up the rest from reference TRBV28 and TRBJ1-5 gives the full variable domain: DVKVTQSSRYLVKRTGEKVFLECVQDMDHENMFWYRQDPGLGLRLIYFSYDVKMKEKGDIPEGYSVSREKKERFSLILESASTNQTSMYLCASSFVYSSQPQHFGDGTRLSIL.

The chain uses TRBV12-5 and TRBJ2-7, with 10 bases identical to TRBD1. Germline V CDR1 and CDR2: LGHNT, FRNRAP. The length of the CDR3 is 15 residues. J gave up 4 bases and V 3 bases, and 6 bases lay outside the gene matches. The CDR3 region has the DNA TGTGCTAGTGGTTTCCCGGGACAGGGGCGGTACGAGCAGTACTTC. Amino acids: CASGFPGQGRYEQYF.

The rearrangement links TRBV9 to TRBJ2-7, with a tentative D call TRBD1 (6 bases). The CDR3 extends over 15 amino acids. Per germline, CDR1 SGDLS and CDR2 YYNGEE. The V end was cut by 4 bases, the J end by 0 bases, with 14 bases between. CDR3 nucleotide sequence: TGTGCCAGCAGCCCAGGGGACCCAGTCTCCTACGAGCAGTACTTC. Amino acid sequence: CASSPGDPVSYEQYF. Using reference TRBV9 and TRBJ2-7 for the parts outside the CDR3, the full variable domain is DSGVTQTPKHLITATGQRVTLRCSPRSGDLSVYWYQQSLDQGLQFLIQYYNGEERAKGNILERFSAQQFPDLHSELNLSSLELGDSALYFCASSPGDPVSYEQYFGPGTRLTVT.

This clone was detected once. The chain joins TRBV25-1 to TRBJ2-1, with a possible D match to TRBD2 (5 bases). The CDR3 extends over 16 amino acids. CDR1 MGHDK and CDR2 SYGVNS come from the germline V gene. Trimming took off 2 bases at V and 0 bases at J, with 11 bases between the two ends. CDR3 amino acids: CASSEAGLSSYNEQFF. CDR3 nucleotide sequence: TGTGCCAGCAGTGAAGCGGGCTTAAGCTCCTACAATGAGCAGTTCTTC. The variable domain in full, completed from reference TRBV25-1 and TRBJ2-1, reads EADIYQTPRYLVIGTGKKITLECSQTMGHDKMYWYQQDPGMELHLIHYSYGVNSTEKGDLSSESTVSRIRTEHFPLTLESARPSHTSQYLCASSEAGLSSYNEQFFGPGTRLTVL.

The J gene is TRBJ2-7, the V gene TRBV15; TRBD1 might be the D (6 bases). Germline V CDR1 and CDR2: LNHNV, YYDKDF (reference sequence). V was shortened by 5 bases and J by 3 bases, with 11 bases between the two germline ends. The CDR3 contains 13 residues. CDR3 bases: TGTGCCACCAGCCTTACAGGGAGCTACGAGCAGTACTTC. Translation: CATSLTGSYEQYF.

CDR3 in DNA: TGTGCCAGCAGCACGGAAGTGAGCGAGGACAATGAGCAGTTCTTC. It specifies CASSTEVSEDNEQFF. This chain connects TRBV5-4 to TRBJ2-1; no clear D. Per germline, CDR1 SGHNT and CDR2 YYREEE (reference sequence). This CDR3 has 15 amino acids. Trimming left V 4 bases short and J 5 bases short, with 16 bases between.

V is TRBV2 and J is TRBJ2-7, with TRBD1 matching over 8 bases. In germline, CDR1 is SNHLY, CDR2 FYNNEI. V shed 8 bases and J 1 base; nucleotides not matched to a gene: 7. The length of the CDR3 is 14 residues. CDR3 nucleotides: TGTGCCAGCCAAGACAGGGGAGCATCCTACGAGCAGTACTTC. The encoded protein is CASQDRGASYEQYF.

V gene TRBV7-9 combines with J gene TRBJ2-5, with 7 bases that match TRBD1. The CDR3 extends over 15 amino acids. Trimming took 5 bases from V and 2 from J; bases not matched to a gene: 8. CDR1 and CDR2 (germline): SEHNR, FQNEAQ (reference sequence). CDR3 sequence (DNA): TGTGCCAGCAGCCACTACGGGACAGATCAAGAGACCCAGTACTTC. Translating gives CASSHYGTDQETQYF.

The chain recombines TRBV5-1 with TRBJ2-7, with D perhaps matching TRBD2 (5 bases). CDR3 length: 16 residues. Trimming removed 0 bases from V and 1 base from J, with 14 bases in between. Germline V lookup: CDR1 SGHRS, CDR2 YFSETQ. CDR3 DNA: TGCGCCAGCAGCTTGGAGTTTTTCGGCGGGTCCTACGAGCAGTACTTC. Residues: CASSLEFFGGSYEQYF.

As DNA, the CDR3 is TGTGCCAGCAGTTTAAGCGGGGGGGCCGGTGAGCAGTTCTTC. It specifies CASSLSGGAGEQFF. This chain links TRBV27 with TRBJ2-1, with 10 nucleotides matching TRBD2. The germline V gene has CDR1 MNHEY and CDR2 SMNVEV (reference sequence). Trimming at V came to 2 bases and at J to 9 bases, leaving 4 bases not matched to a gene. This CDR3 spans 14 amino acids.

The chain links TRBV28 to TRBJ2-1; TRBD2 matches 8 bases. Trimming removed 4 bases from V and 3 bases from J; junction bases left unmatched: 8. The CDR3 length is 16 residues. The germline CDR1 and CDR2 sequences are MDHEN and SYDVKM. The chain's CDR3 is CASSSSGTSFYNEQFF. The CDR3 region has the DNA TGTGCCAGCAGTTCCTCCGGGACTAGTTTCTACAATGAGCAGTTCTTC.

V and J are TRBV7-2 and TRBJ2-1; D gene uncertain. The CDR3 loop spans 14 amino acids. V was shortened by 0 bases and J by 4 bases, with 7 bases between the two germline ends. The V gene's germline CDR1 is SGHTA and CDR2 FQGNSA. In DNA form, the CDR3 reads TGTGCCAGCAGCTTAGCGGGCACTTACAATGAGCAGTTCTTC. Protein product: CASSLAGTYNEQFF.

This chain links TRBV2 with TRBJ1-2; 8 positions agree with TRBD1. Germline lookup yields CDR1 SNHLY and CDR2 FYNNEI. V gave up 5 bases and J gave up 8 bases; unmatched junction bases: 10. CDR3 length equals 14 residues. CDR3 bases: TGTGCCAGCAGTCAGGGACAGGAGGTAGGAGGCTACACCTTC. Translated: CASSQGQEVGGYTF. Full variable domain (rest looked up from reference TRBV2 and TRBJ1-2): EPEVTQTPSHQVTQMGQEVILRCVPISNHLYFYWYRQILGQKVEFLVSFYNNEISEKSEIFDDQFSVERPDGSNFTLKIRSTKLEDSAMYFCASSQGQEVGGYTFGSGTRLTVV.

This chain links TRBV9 with TRBJ2-5; D uncertain. In germline, CDR1 is SGDLS, CDR2 YYNGEE. V was clipped by 3 bases and J by 1 base, with 4 bases between them. The CDR3 totals 12 residues. This chain's CDR3 is CASSASQETQYF. CDR3 coding DNA: TGTGCCAGCAGCGCCTCCCAAGAGACCCAGTACTTC.

The V and J genes are TRBV19 and TRBJ1-4, with a possible D match to TRBD1 (5 bases). The V end was cut by 5 bases, the J end by 0 bases, with 10 bases between. The CDR3 loop spans 15 amino acids. CDR1 and CDR2 from the germline V gene are LNHDA and SQIVND (reference sequence). The chain's CDR3 is CASSPQGTTNEKLFF. CDR3 sequence (DNA): TGTGCCAGTAGTCCTCAGGGCACAACTAATGAAAAACTGTTTTTT.

This chain uses TRBV10-3 with TRBJ2-1; no clear D gene. The CDR3 contains 16 residues. Germline lookup yields CDR1 ENHRY and CDR2 SYGVKD. The V end lost 2 bases, the J end lost 0 bases, and 11 bases lay between the germline ends. For the CDR3, the DNA is TGTGCCATCAGTGAGCCCCCTAAAAGCTCCTACAATGAGCAGTTCTTC. This translates into CAISEPPKSSYNEQFF.

The chain couples TRBV5-1 to TRBJ2-3, with 12 nucleotides matching TRBD2. CDR3 size: 16 residues. Per germline, CDR1 SGHRS and CDR2 YFSETQ. The junction had 8 bases not matched to a gene; V was cut back by 4 bases and J by 5 bases. The CDR3 nucleotides are TGCGCCAGCAGCGCGCTAGCGGGGGGGCGCATAGATACGCAGTATTTT. Translating it yields CASSALAGGRIDTQYF.

This clone is a singleton in its sample. The DNA for the CDR3 is TGCGCCAGCAGCTTGGCTCAAGCCCCTAACTATGGCTACACCTTC. Translated, it gives CASSLAQAPNYGYTF. The V call is TRBV5-1, the J call TRBJ1-2, with no clear D. This CDR3 spans 15 amino acids. Germline CDR1 is SGHRS and CDR2 is YFSETQ. Trimming removed 0 bases at V and 0 bases at J, with 9 bases between.

V gene TRBV7-9 combines with J gene TRBJ1-4; 8 nucleotides agree with TRBD1. CDR3 length: 15 amino acids. Germline lookup yields CDR1 SEHNR and CDR2 FQNEAQ (reference sequence). The V segment lost 4 bases and the J segment 5 bases; nucleotides outside the gene matches: 6. CDR3 amino acids: CASSYDRTGNEKLFF. CDR3 DNA: TGTGCCAGCAGCTACGACAGGACAGGGAATGAAAAACTGTTTTTT.

The genes are TRBV27 and TRBJ2-2; D is undetermined. The CDR3 runs 16 residues. Germline V gives CDR1 MNHEY, CDR2 SMNVEV (reference sequence). V lost 2 bases to trimming and J lost 0 bases, with 10 bases between them. CDR3 residues: CASSLHSPANTGELFF. The CDR3 region has the DNA TGTGCCAGCAGTTTACACTCTCCCGCGAACACCGGGGAGCTGTTTTTT.

A single count supports this clone. The V and J genes are TRBV29-1 and TRBJ2-7, with 10 bases fitting TRBD2. The germline CDR1 and CDR2 sequences are SQVTM and ANQGSEA. V trimming: 3 bases; J trimming: 1 base; junction bases outside the gene matches: 3. This CDR3 has 14 amino acids. CDR3 in amino acids: CSVETSGLSYEQYF. CDR3 sequence (DNA): TGCAGCGTTGAGACTAGCGGGCTTTCCTACGAGCAGTACTTC.

J is TRBJ2-3 and V is TRBV9, with D maybe TRBD1 (6 bases). Trimming stripped 0 bases from V and 4 bases from J, with 6 bases between. Germline V CDR1 and CDR2: SGDLS, YYNGEE. The CDR3 consists of 13 residues. CDR3 amino acids: CASSVEGADTQYF. DNA for the CDR3: TGTGCCAGCAGCGTAGAGGGGGCAGATACGCAGTATTTT.

The chain links TRBV19 to TRBJ1-2; tentatively, D is TRBD1 (5 bases). Germline assignment: CDR1 LNHDA and CDR2 SQIVND (reference sequence). V was pared by 3 bases and J by 2 bases, with 13 bases between. The CDR3 extends over 15 amino acids. This CDR3 reads CASSIVGPGNYGYTF. CDR3 bases: TGTGCCAGTAGTATTGTGGGGCCAGGGAACTATGGCTACACCTTC.